The sequence of this TCR beta chain was determined in a study of cytomegalovirus exposure and HLA in healthy donors. Germline V CDR1 and CDR2: MNHNS, SASEGT. The CDR3 totals 14 residues. V gave up 6 bases and J gave up 9 bases; unmatched junction bases: 7. Use of 60 Vbeta and 13 Jbeta primers characterized the PCR. Method: immunoSEQ multiplex PCR; TCRdb's copy keeps in-frame clones and lacks some. The sample lists roughly 150,000 clones, approximately 80% occurring once. Source material: PBMCs. The clonotype originates from a man aged 40-49 years in good health and CMV-seropositive. The chain links TRBV6-1 to TRBJ2-1; TRBD1 agrees at 11 bases. The CDR3 here is CASRSGTGGSEQFF. Written as DNA, the CDR3 is TGTGCCAGCAGATCCGGGACAGGGGGAAGTGAGCAGTTCTTC.